This TCR beta chain originates from a study of cytomegalovirus exposure and HLA in healthy donors. Across the study: A preliminary data release comprised around 85 million unique TCRs obtained from HLA-typed donors. Study findings and constraints: Most of the CMV-associated TCR beta chains (in a later analysis) appeared to be HLA-restricted. Associated with cytomegalovirus, according to the listing, were around 160 TCR beta chains. Earlier findings revealed that most TCR beta V segments proved productive either about 87% or about 30% of the time.

Researchers ran the PCR with 60 Vbeta and 13 Jbeta primers. Here immunoSEQ multiplex PCR was the method, and the copy in TCRdb shows in-frame clones only, minus some. The table shows over 150,000 clones, with around 82% occurring only once. CDR3 size: 14 residues. Germline V gene sequence: CDR1 MNHEY, CDR2 SVGAGI. Trimming pared 2 bases from V and 11 bases from J, leaving 18 bases between. Concerning this clone itself: Its antigen is still unknown.

Material: PBMCs. V and J are TRBV6-5 and TRBJ2-5, with a possible D match to TRBD1 (6 bases). The TCR comes from a woman aged 45-65 years in good health and CMV-seropositive. The CDR3, as DNA: TGTGCCAGCAGTTACCGGGACACCTCCACCCCACAGTACTTC. Translating gives CASSYRDTSTPQYF.